This T cell receptor beta chain emerged from a study of cytomegalovirus exposure and HLA in healthy donors. The study, taken as a whole, reports: Approximately 18,000 TCR beta sequences were associated with HLA alleles at 0.05 false discovery rate in a later analysis. The study put roughly 160 TCR beta chains on its list as cytomegalovirus-associated.

As concerns this clone: The antigen is unknown.

CDR1 and CDR2 from the germline V gene are SNHLY and FYNNEI. The CDR3 sequence is 14 residues long. J was trimmed by 7 bases and V by 10 bases; bases with no gene match: 12. The study ran its PCR with 60 Vbeta and 13 Jbeta primers. Clones were sequenced by immunoSEQ multiplex PCR, and TCRdb holds only the in-frame ones, with some missing. The sample lists 150,000 to 200,000 clones; over 80% were seen once. What was sequenced was PBMCs. The source of this sequence is a human donor in good health. The genes are TRBV2 and TRBJ2-1; 8 nucleotides line up with TRBD1. CDR3: CATLTGTGSNEQFF. The CDR3 region has the DNA TGTGCCACCTTAACCGGGACAGGTTCGAATGAGCAGTTCTTC.